This T cell receptor beta chain was documented in a study of T cells in Graves' hyperthyroidism and ophthalmopathy. The study's findings and limits: Stable hyperthyroidism was told apart from ophthalmopathy by a model built on 13 V-J features. Most thyroid clonotypes expanded above 0.001 appeared in blood too.

Many counts were recorded for this clonotype. Antigen unknown. Inclusion characteristics of ophthalmopathy patients comprised a Clinical Activity Score of at least 3, a NOSPECS grade of at least 4, and duration under 3 months. Using RNA transcripts as the source, TCR beta CDR3 regions were amplified. A set of HTBI primers served as the primers for a first-round RT-PCR of the TCR CDR3. TCRdb redid the calling of the multiplex PCR reads with MiXCR, one entry per CDR3 protein. In the table there are 620,000 or so distinct CDR3 sequences, about 14% of which are singletons. Specimen: blood. This clonotype was sampled from a woman aged 45 to 65 with Graves' ophthalmopathy.

CDR3 nucleotide sequence: TGTGCCACCCCTTTGGAGGGGGTCACTGAAGCTTTCTTT. It specifies CATPLEGVTEAFF. This sequence joins TRBV6-2 or TRBV6-3 and TRBJ1-1, with D perhaps TRBD1 (6 bases). CDR3 size: 13 residues. The V end lost 10 bases, the J end lost 4 bases, and 16 bases lay between the germline ends. The germline CDR1 and CDR2 sequences are MNHEY and SVGEGT.